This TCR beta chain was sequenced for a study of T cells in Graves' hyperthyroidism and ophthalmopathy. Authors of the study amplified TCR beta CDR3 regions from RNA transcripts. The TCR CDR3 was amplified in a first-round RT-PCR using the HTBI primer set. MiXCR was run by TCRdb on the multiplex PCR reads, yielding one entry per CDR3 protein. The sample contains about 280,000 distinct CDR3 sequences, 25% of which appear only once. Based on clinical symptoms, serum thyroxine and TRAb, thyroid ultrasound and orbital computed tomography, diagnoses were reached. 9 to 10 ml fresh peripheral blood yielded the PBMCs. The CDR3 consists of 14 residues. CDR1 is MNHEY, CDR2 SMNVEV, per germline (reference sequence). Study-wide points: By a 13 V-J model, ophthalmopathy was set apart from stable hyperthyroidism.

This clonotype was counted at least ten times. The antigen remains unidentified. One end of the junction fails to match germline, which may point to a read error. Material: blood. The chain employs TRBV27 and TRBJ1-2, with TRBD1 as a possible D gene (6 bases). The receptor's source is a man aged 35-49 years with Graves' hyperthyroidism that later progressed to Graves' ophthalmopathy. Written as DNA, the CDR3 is TGTGCCAGCAGTATATCACAGGGTGCCTATGGCTACACCTTC. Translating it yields CASSISQGAYGYTF.